Reported below is one T cell receptor (beta chain). Its antigen is not identified. This PCR relied on a set of 60 Vbeta primers and 13 Jbeta primers. Sequencing was performed with immunoSEQ multiplex PCR; in TCRdb, only in-frame clones are kept and a portion is missing. The sample consists of about 150,000 clones, 70% to 80% of them appearing once. The germline CDR1 and CDR2 sequences are LNHDA and SQIVND (reference sequence). Trimming shortened V by 4 bases and J by 8 bases, and 9 bases separated the two germline ends. The CDR3 is 13 residues long. This entry comes from a study of cytomegalovirus exposure and HLA in healthy donors. About the study: Early on, a data release was issued that held 65 million to 100 million unique TCRs from HLA-typed donors.

Notes on the study in general: TCR beta V- and J-gene trimming, according to a later analysis, was linked to a missense DCLRE1C variant. Most of the CMV-associated TCR beta chains (in a later analysis) appeared to be HLA-restricted.

The genes are TRBV19 and TRBJ1-6; D unclear. The TCR sequence derives from a woman aged 40 to 50 in good health and CMV-seronegative. The sample taken for sequencing was PBMCs. CDR3 protein: CASSTTADSPLHF. The CDR3 region has the DNA TGTGCCAGTAGTACGACCGCGGATTCACCCCTCCACTTT. The full variable domain, completed using reference TRBV19 and TRBJ1-6, is DGGITQSPKYLFRKEGQNVTLSCEQNLNHDAMYWYRQDPGQGLRLIYYSQIVNDFQKGDIAEGYSVSREKKESFPLTVTSAQKNPTAFYLCASSTTADSPLHFGNGTRLTVT.